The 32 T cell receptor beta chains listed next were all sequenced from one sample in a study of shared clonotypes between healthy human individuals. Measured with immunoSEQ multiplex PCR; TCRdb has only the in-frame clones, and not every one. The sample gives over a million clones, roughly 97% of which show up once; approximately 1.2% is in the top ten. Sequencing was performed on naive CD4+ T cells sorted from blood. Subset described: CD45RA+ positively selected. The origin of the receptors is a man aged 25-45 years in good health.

The CDR3 sequence: CASSLVGLAGRYQETQYF. CDR3 nucleotides: TGTGCCAGCAGCTTAGTCGGGCTAGCGGGAAGGTACCAAGAGACCCAGTACTTC. This chain uses TRBV7-8 with TRBJ2-5; 9 nucleotides align to TRBD2. Germline CDR1 and CDR2: SGHVS and FQNEAQ. J gave up 0 bases and V 1 base, and 9 bases lay outside the gene matches. The CDR3 is 18 residues long. Filled out from reference TRBV7-8 and TRBJ2-5, the complete variable domain reads GAGVSQSPRYKVAKRGQDVALRCDPISGHVSLFWYQQALGQGPEFLTYFQNEAQLDKSGLPSDRFFAERPEGSVSTLKIQRTQQEDSAVYLCASSLVGLAGRYQETQYFGPGTRLLVL.

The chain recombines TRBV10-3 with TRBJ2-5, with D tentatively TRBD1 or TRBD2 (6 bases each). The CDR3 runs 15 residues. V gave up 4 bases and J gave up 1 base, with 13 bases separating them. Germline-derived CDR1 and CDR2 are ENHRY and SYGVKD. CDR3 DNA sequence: TGTGCCATCAGTGGGGGGCGGGACTCCCAAGAGACCCAGTACTTC. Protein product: CAISGGRDSQETQYF.

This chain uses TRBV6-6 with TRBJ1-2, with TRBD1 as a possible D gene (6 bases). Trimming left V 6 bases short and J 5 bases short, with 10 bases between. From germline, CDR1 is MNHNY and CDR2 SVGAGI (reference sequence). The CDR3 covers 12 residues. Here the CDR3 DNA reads TGTGCCAGCAGCGACAGGCTGTATGGCTACACCTTC. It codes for CASSDRLYGYTF.

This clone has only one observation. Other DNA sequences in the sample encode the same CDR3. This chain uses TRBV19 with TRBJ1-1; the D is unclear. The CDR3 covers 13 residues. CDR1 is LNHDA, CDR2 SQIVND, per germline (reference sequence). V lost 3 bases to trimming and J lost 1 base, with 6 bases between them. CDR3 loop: CASSIRKNTEAFF. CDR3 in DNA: TGTGCCAGTAGTATTCGTAAGAACACTGAAGCTTTCTTT.

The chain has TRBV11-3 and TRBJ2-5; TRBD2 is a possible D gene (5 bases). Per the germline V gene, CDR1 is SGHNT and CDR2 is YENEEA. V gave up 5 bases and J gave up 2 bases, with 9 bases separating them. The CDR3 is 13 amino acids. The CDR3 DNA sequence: TGTGCCAGCAGCCGCCGGGGTCAAGAGACCCAGTACTTC. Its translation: CASSRRGQETQYF.

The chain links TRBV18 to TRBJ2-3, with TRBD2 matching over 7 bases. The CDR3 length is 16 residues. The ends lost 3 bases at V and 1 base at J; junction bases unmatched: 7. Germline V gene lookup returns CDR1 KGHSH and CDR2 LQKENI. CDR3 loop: CASSPLAVFGTDTQYF. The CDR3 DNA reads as TGTGCCAGCTCACCTCTAGCGGTCTTCGGCACAGATACGCAGTATTTT.

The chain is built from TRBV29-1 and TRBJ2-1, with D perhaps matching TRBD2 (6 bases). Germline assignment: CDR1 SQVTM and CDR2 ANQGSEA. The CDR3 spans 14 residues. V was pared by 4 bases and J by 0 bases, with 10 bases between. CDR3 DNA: TGCAGCGTTGTATGGCGGGGCTCCTACAATGAGCAGTTCTTC. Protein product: CSVVWRGSYNEQFF.

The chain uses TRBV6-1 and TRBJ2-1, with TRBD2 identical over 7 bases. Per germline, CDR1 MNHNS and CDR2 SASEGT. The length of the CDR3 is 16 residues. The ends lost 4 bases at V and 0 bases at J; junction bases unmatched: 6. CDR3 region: CASSGLLADSYNEQFF. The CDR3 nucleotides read TGTGCCAGCAGTGGACTCCTAGCGGACTCCTACAATGAGCAGTTCTTC.

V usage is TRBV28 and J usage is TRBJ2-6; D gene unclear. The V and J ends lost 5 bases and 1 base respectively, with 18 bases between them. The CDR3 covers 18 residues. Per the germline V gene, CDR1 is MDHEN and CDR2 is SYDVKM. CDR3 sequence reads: CASSQWTRGISGANVLTF. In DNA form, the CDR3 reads TGTGCCAGCAGTCAATGGACCCGAGGCATATCTGGGGCCAACGTCCTGACTTTC. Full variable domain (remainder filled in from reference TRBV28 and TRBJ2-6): DVKVTQSSRYLVKRTGEKVFLECVQDMDHENMFWYRQDPGLGLRLIYFSYDVKMKEKGDIPEGYSVSREKKERFSLILESASTNQTSMYLCASSQWTRGISGANVLTFGAGSRLTVL.

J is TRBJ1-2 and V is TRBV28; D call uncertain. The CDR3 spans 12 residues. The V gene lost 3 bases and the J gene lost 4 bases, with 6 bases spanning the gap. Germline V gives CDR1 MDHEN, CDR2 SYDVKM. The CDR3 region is CASSFTPYGYTF. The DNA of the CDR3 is TGTGCCAGCAGTTTCACCCCCTATGGCTACACCTTC.

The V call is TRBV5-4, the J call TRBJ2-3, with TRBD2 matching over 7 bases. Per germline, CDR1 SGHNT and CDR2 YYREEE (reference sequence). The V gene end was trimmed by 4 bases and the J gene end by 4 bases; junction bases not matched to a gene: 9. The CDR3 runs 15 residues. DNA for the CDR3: TGTGCCAGCAGCCGGGGGGTAGATTTAGCAGATACGCAGTATTTT. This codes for CASSRGVDLADTQYF. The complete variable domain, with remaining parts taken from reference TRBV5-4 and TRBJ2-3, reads ETGVTQSPTHLIKTRGQQVTLRCSSQSGHNTVSWYQQALGQGPQFIFQYYREEENGRGNFPPRFSGLQFPNYSSELNVNALELDDSALYLCASSRGVDLADTQYFGPGTRLTVL.

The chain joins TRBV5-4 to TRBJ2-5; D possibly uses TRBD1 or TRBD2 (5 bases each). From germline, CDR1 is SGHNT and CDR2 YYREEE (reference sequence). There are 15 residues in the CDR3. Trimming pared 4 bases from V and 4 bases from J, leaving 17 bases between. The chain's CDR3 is CASSTGPGLGETQYF. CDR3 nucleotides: TGTGCCAGCAGCACGGGGCCAGGGCTGGGAGAGACCCAGTACTTC.

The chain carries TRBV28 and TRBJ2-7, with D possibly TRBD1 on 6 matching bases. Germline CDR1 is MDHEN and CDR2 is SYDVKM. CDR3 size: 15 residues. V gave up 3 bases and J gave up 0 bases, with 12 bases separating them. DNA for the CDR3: TGTGCCAGCAGTTTCTCAGGGGCTTACTCCTACGAGCAGTACTTC. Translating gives CASSFSGAYSYEQYF.

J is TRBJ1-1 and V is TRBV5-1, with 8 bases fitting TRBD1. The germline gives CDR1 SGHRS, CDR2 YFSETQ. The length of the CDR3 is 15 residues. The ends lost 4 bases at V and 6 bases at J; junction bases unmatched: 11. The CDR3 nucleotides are TGCGCCAGCAGCCCCGGACAGGGAGTCATCCCTGAAGCTTTCTTT. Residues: CASSPGQGVIPEAFF.

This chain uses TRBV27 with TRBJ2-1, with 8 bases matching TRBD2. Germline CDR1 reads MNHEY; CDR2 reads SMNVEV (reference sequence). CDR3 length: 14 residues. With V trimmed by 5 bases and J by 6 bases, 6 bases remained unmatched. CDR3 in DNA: TGTGCCAGCAGTCCTGGACTAGCTCTCAATGAGCAGTTCTTC. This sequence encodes CASSPGLALNEQFF.

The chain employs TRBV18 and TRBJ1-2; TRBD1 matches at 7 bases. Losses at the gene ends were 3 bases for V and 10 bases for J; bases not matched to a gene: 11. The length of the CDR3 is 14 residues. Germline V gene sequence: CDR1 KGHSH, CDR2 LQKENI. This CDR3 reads CASSPRGQLADYTF. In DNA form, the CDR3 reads TGTGCCAGCTCACCCCGGGGACAGCTGGCGGACTACACCTTC.

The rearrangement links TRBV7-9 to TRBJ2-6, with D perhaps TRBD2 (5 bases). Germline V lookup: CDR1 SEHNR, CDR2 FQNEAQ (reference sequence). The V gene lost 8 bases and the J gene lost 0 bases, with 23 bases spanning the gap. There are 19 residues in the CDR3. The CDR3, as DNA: TGTGCCAGCGGAGGTCGGGTACGTCCCGCGAGCTCTGGGGCCAACGTCCTGACTTTC. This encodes CASGGRVRPASSGANVLTF.

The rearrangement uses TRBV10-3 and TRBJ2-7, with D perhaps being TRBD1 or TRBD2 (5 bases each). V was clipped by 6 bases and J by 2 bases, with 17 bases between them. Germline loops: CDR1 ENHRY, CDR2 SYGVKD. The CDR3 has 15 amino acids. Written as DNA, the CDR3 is TGTGCCATCAGGGGCTTGGGGGAGTCGGCCTACGAGCAGTACTTC. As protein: CAIRGLGESAYEQYF.

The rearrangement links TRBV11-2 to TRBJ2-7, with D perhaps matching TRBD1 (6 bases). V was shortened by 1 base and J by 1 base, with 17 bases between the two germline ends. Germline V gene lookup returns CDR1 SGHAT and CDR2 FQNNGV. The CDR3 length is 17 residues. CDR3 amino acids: CASSLGFAGAASYEQYF. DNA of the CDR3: TGTGCCAGCAGCTTAGGATTTGCAGGGGCCGCTTCCTACGAGCAGTACTTC.

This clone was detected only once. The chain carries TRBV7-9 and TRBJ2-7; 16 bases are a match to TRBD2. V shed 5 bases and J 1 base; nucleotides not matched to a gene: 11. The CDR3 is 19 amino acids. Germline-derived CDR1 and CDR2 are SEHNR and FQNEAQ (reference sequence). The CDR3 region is CASSPLEGTSGRASYEQYF. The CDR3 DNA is TGTGCCAGCAGCCCCCTAGAGGGGACTAGCGGGAGGGCGTCCTACGAGCAGTACTTC.

Here the CDR3 DNA reads TGTGCCAGCAGCGTAGGGTCTAGCCAAGAGACCCAGTACTTC. It translates to CASSVGSSQETQYF. The chain employs TRBV9 and TRBJ2-5; no firm D call. The V gene lost 0 bases and the J gene lost 1 base, with 7 bases spanning the gap. This CDR3 is 14 amino acids long. The germline V gene encodes CDR1 SGDLS and CDR2 YYNGEE.

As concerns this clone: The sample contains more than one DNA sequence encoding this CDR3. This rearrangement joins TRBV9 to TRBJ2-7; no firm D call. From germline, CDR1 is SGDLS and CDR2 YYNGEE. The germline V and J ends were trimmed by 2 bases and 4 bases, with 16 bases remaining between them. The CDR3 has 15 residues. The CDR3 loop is CASSVAGTSSYEQYF. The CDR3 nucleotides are TGTGCCAGCAGCGTTGCCGGTACCTCGTCGTACGAGCAGTACTTC.

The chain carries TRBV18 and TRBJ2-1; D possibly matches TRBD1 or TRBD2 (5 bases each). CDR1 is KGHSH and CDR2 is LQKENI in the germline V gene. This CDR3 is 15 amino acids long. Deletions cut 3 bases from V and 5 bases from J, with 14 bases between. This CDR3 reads CASSPSWDPDNEQFF. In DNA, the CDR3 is TGTGCCAGCTCACCCTCTTGGGACCCAGACAATGAGCAGTTCTTC. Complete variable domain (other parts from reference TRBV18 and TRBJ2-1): NAGVMQNPRHLVRRRGQEARLRCSPMKGHSHVYWYRQLPEEGLKFMVYLQKENIIDESGMPKERFSAEFPKEGPSILRIQQVVRGDSAAYFCASSPSWDPDNEQFFGPGTRLTVL.

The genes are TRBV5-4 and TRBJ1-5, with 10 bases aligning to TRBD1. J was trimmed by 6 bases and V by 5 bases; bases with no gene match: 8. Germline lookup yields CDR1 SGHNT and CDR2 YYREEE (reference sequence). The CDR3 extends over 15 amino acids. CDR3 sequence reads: CASSMDRGVTQPQHF. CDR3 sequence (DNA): TGTGCCAGCAGTATGGACAGGGGGGTCACTCAGCCCCAGCATTTT.

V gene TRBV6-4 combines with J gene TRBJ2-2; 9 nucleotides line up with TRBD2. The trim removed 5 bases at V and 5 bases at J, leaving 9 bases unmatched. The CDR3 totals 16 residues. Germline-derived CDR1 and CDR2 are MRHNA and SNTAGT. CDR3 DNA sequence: TGTGCCAGCAGTTTTTCAGCGGGAGGTAGTACCGGGGAGCTGTTTTTT. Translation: CASSFSAGGSTGELFF.

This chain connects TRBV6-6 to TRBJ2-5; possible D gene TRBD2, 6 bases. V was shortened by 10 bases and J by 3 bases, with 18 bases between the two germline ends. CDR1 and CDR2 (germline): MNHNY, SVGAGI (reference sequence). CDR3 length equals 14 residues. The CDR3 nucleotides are TGTGCCATACCCCCGACTAGGGAAGAAGAGACCCAGTACTTC. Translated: CAIPPTREEETQYF.

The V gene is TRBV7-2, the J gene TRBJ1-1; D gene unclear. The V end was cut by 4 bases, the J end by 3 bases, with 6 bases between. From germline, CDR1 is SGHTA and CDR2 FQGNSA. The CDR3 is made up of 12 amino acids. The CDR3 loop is CASSSGYTEAFF. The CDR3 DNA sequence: TGTGCCAGCAGCTCGGGATACACTGAAGCTTTCTTT. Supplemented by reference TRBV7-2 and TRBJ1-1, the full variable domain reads GAGVSQSPSNKVTEKGKDVELRCDPISGHTALYWYRQSLGQGLEFLIYFQGNSAPDKSGLPSDRFSAERTGGSVSTLTIQRTQQEDSAVYLCASSSGYTEAFFGQGTRLTVV.

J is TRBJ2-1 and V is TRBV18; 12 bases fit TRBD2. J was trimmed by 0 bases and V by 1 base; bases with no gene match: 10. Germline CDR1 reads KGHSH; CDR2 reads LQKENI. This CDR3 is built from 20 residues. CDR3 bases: TGTGCCAGCTCACCACAACTAGCGGGAGGTCTCGGCGGCTCCTACAATGAGCAGTTCTTC. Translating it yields CASSPQLAGGLGGSYNEQFF.

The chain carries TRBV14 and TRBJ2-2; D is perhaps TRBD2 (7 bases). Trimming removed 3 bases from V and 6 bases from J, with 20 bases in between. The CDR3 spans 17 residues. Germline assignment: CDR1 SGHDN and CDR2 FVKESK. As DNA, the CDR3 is TGTGCCAGCAGCCACCTAGTCGGGGGGCCCCTGGCCGGGGAGCTGTTTTTT. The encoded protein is CASSHLVGGPLAGELFF.

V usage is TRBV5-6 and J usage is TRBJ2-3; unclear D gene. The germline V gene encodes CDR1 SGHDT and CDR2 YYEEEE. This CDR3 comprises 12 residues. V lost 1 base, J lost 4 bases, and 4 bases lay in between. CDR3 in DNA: TGTGCCAGCAGCTTGTCCGCAGATACGCAGTATTTT. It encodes CASSLSADTQYF. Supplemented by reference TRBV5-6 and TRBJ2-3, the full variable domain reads DAGVTQSPTHLIKTRGQQVTLRCSPKSGHDTVSWYQQALGQGPQFIFQYYEEEERQRGNFPDRFSGHQFPNYSSELNVNALLLGDSALYLCASSLSADTQYFGPGTRLTVL.

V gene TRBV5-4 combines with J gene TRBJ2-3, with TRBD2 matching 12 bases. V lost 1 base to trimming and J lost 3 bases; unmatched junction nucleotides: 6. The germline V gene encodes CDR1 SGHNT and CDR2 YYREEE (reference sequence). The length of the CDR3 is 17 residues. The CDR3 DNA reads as TGTGCCAGCAGCTTGCTAGCGGGAGGGCTCCGGACAGATACGCAGTATTTT. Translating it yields CASSLLAGGLRTDTQYF.

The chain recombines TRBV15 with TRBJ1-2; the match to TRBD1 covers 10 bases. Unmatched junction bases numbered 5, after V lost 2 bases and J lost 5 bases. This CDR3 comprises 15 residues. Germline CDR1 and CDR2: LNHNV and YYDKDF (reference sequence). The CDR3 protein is CATSRKDRGQYGYTF. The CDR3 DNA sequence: TGTGCCACCAGCAGAAAAGACAGGGGGCAATATGGCTACACCTTC.